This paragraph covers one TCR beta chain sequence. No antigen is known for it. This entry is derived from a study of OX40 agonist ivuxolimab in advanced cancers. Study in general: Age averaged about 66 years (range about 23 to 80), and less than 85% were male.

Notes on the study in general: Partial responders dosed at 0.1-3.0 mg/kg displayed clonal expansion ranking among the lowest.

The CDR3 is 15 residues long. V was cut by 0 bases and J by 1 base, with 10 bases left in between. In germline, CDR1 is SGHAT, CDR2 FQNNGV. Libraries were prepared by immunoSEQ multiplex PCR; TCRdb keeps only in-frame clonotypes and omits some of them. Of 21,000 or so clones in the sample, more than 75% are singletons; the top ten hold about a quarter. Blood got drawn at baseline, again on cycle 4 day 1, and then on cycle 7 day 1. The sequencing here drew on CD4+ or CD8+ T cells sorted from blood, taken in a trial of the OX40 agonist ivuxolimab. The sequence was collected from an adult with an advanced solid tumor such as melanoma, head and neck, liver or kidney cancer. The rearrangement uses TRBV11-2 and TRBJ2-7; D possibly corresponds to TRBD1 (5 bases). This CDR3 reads CASSLEAGNSYEQYF. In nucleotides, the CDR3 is TGTGCCAGCAGCTTAGAAGCAGGGAATTCCTACGAGCAGTACTTC.